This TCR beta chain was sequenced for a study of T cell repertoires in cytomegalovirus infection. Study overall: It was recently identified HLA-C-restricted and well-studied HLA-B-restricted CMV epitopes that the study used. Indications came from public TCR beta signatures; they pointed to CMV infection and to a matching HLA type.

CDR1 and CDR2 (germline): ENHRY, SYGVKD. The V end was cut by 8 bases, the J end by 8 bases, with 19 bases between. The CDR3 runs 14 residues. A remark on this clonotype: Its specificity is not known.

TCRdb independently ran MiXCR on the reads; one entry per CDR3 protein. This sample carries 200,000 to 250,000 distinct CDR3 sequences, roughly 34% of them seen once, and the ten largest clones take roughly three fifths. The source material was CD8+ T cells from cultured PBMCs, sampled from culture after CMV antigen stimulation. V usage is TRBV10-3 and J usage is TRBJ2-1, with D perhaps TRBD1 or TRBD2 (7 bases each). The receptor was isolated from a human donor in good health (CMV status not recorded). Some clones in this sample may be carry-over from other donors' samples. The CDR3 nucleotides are TGTGCCATCTCCAGGGGGGGGGGTGGTGATGAGCAGTTCTTC. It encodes CAISRGGGGDEQFF.